The sample holds one count of the clone carrying this TCR beta chain. These data are taken from a study of control samples from healthy donors and cancer patients. Clones were read by immunoSEQ multiplex PCR, and TCRdb kept only the in-frame ones, dropping some. Among roughly 100,000 clones listed, under 95% were seen once. V was pared by 3 bases and J by 4 bases, with 13 bases between. CDR1 is LNHDA and CDR2 is SQIVND in the germline V gene (reference sequence). The CDR3 is made up of 15 amino acids. The material sequenced was blood. This chain links TRBV19 with TRBJ1-5, with D possibly TRBD1 on 6 matching bases. This receptor was identified in a woman between 18 and 30 years old in good health. The CDR3 region has the DNA TGTGCCAGTAGTATCGTTAGGACAGCTAATCAGCCCCAGCATTTT. Translated: CASSIVRTANQPQHF.